This T cell receptor (beta chain) emerged from a study of blood T cell repertoires in COVID-19. On the study more broadly: There were acute and convalescent COVID-19 samples, and they came from the United States, Italy and Spain. From T cells, B-cell-depleted T cells, or PBMCs came the material, which was cDNA or gDNA.

The germline V gene has CDR1 SGHDN and CDR2 FVKESK. The J segment lost 7 bases and the V segment lost 3 bases, leaving 13 bases of the junction unmatched. This CDR3 is 16 amino acids long. Original processing methods: Nucleated cell number was recorded as an estimate derived from reference gene primer amplification. TCRdb's copy holds only in-frame clones and misses some; the assay was immunoSEQ multiplex PCR. That table supplies the V and J calls and clone size; D and trimming were determined from the DNA. The data show some 240,000 clones, with around 84% seen just once and approximately 1.3% held by the top ten.

The chain is built from TRBV14 and TRBJ2-3; 7 bases match TRBD1. This clonotype was sampled from a woman aged 40 to 50 who had recovered from COVID-19. Sequenced input: peripheral blood. The CDR3 is CASSHRPGQLGNTQYF. CDR3 nucleotides: TGTGCCAGCAGCCACCGACCGGGACAGCTCGGAAATACGCAGTATTTT.